This TCR beta chain was recorded in a study of cytomegalovirus exposure and HLA in healthy donors. Study outcomes and limitations: Rarity held for most TCR sequences, but there were some public TCRs that occurred in many donors. HLA restriction was apparent for most CMV-associated TCR beta chains in a later analysis.

As regards this clone: Antigen unknown.

CDR3 length: 18 amino acids. Germline V gene sequence: CDR1 SGHNT, CDR2 YYREEE (reference sequence). Trimming shortened V by 3 bases and J by 7 bases, and 23 bases separated the two germline ends. Primers: 60 Vbeta forward and 13 Jbeta reverse. Data came from immunoSEQ multiplex PCR; TCRdb stores just in-frame clones and leaves some out. This sample carries around 150,000 clones, 77% of them seen once, and the ten largest clones take 3.7%. This rearrangement joins TRBV5-4 to TRBJ1-6, with unresolved D. Sequencing was performed on PBMCs. The clonotype comes from a man aged 25 to 40 in good health and CMV-seropositive. In nucleotides, the CDR3 is TGTGCCAGCAGCTCCGGAGGGAGTAGTGCAATACAAAATTCACCCCTCCACTTT. It specifies CASSSGGSSAIQNSPLHF.